The clone carrying this TCR beta chain was observed a handful of times. This entry is derived from a study of blood T cell repertoires in COVID-19. After removal of 0 bases from V and 7 bases from J, the junction contained 8 bases not matched to a gene. The CDR3 runs to 15 residues. CDR1 and CDR2 (germline): SGDLS, YYNGEE. Original processing methods: Quantification of nucleated cells was approximated via reference gene primer amplification. Only in-frame clones appear in the TCRdb table, and some are missing; sequencing was by immunoSEQ multiplex PCR. V, J and clone size are those of that table, while D and trimming were read from the DNA. The sample includes hundreds of thousands of clones, roughly 85% of them seen just once.

Material for sequencing was peripheral blood. The rearrangement uses TRBV9 and TRBJ1-2; 8 positions agree with TRBD1. The TCR sequence derives from a woman in her late teens or twenties with acute or convalescent COVID-19. The CDR3 bases are TGTGCCAGCAGCGTAGGTCCCGACAGGGGCGGTGGCTACACCTTC. Translating gives CASSVGPDRGGGYTF.